This T cell receptor (beta chain) was found in a study of cytomegalovirus exposure and HLA in healthy donors. Study-wide results and caveats: Links to common viral pathogens appeared, in a later analysis, for several of the most significant clusters.

Both 60 Vbeta primers and 13 Jbeta primers went into the PCR. As handled by the study authors: About 9.9 million of the about 80 million unique TCR beta chains counted in a later analysis were shared. Sequencing used immunoSEQ multiplex PCR; TCRdb keeps in-frame clones, though not all of them. V and J calls and clone size are given by that table; D and trimming were obtained from the DNA. Of about 98,000 clones in the sample, over 65% were seen once. Note on this clone: Its specificity is unknown.

In germline, CDR1 is MNHNS, CDR2 SASEGT. CDR3 length: 11 amino acids. V was trimmed by 8 bases and J by 5 bases, leaving 9 bases between them. This clonotype was obtained from a man between 60 and 75 years old in good health and CMV-seropositive. The chain recombines TRBV6-1 with TRBJ2-5, with D perhaps TRBD1 (5 bases). The sequenced material came from PBMCs. The CDR3 region is CASGATETQYF. Written as DNA, the CDR3 is TGTGCCAGCGGGGCGACTGAGACCCAGTACTTC.